This T cell receptor beta chain comes out of a study of post-analysis software for immune sequencing data. Study outcomes and limitations: F measure grouped same-batch samples tightly together.

In its sample, this clonotype was seen a few times. Its target is not known. cDNA libraries of TCR beta carried unique molecular identifiers. One entry per CDR3 protein, called by TCRdb with MiXCR from the PCR reads. The sample includes under 900,000 distinct CDR3 sequences, around 50% of them seen just once. The sample was blood. The source of this sequence is a girl between 5 and 17 years old with multiple sclerosis.

CDR3 protein: CASSQGYREDEQYF. The CDR3 DNA is TGCGCCAGCAGCCAAGGGTACAGGGAAGACGAGCAGTACTTC. The chain has TRBV4-1 and TRBJ2-7, with a weak D call TRBD1 (6 bases). With 1 base removed from V and 5 bases from J, the gap between germline ends came to 12 bases. CDR1 and CDR2 (germline): MGHRA, YSYEKL. The CDR3 length is 14 residues.